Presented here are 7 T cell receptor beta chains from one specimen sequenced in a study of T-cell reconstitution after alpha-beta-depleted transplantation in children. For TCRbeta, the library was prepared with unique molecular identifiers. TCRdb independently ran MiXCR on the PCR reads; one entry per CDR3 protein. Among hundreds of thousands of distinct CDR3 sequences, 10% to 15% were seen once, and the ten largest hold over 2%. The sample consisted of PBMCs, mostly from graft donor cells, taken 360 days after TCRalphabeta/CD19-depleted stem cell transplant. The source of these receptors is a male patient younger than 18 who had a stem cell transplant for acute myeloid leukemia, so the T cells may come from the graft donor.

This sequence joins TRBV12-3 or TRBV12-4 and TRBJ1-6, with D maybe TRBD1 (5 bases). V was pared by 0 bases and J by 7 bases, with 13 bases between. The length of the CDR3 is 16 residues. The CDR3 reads CASSLARAGLNSPLHF. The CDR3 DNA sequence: TGTGCCAGCAGTTTAGCGAGGGCAGGGTTGAATTCACCCCTCCACTTT.

The CDR3 region is CASSPLWRAQETQYF. DNA for the CDR3: TGTGCCAGCAGTCCGTTATGGAGGGCTCAAGAGACCCAGTACTTC. The chain carries TRBV12-3 or TRBV12-4 and TRBJ2-5; D is perhaps TRBD2 (6 bases). Trimming stripped 5 bases from V and 2 bases from J, with 15 bases between. CDR3 size: 15 residues.

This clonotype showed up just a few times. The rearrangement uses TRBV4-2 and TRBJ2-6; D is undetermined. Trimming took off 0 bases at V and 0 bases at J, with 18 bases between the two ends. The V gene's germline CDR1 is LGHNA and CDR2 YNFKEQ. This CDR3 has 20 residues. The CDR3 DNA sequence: TGTGCCAGCAGCCAAGAACAGTCGATGGGCCAAATCTCTGGGGCCAACGTCCTGACTTTC. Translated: CASSQEQSMGQISGANVLTF.

As DNA, the CDR3 is TGCAGCGCTGGACAGGGGGTTATGAACACCGGGGAGCTGTTTTTT. Residues: CSAGQGVMNTGELFF. This sequence joins TRBV29-1 and TRBJ2-2; 10 bases are shared with TRBD1. The CDR3 is made up of 15 amino acids. After removal of 7 bases from V and 1 base from J, the junction contained 6 bases not matched to a gene. Germline loops: CDR1 SQVTM, CDR2 ANQGSEA.

This CDR3 reads CASTTVRSSYNSPLHF. The CDR3 bases are TGTGCCAGCACCACGGTCCGGAGCTCCTATAATTCACCCCTCCACTTT. The gene calls are TRBV7-2 and TRBJ1-6; D unresolved. V dropped 7 bases and J dropped 0 bases, with 13 bases sitting between them. Germline V lookup: CDR1 SGHTA, CDR2 FQGNSA. CDR3 length: 16 residues.

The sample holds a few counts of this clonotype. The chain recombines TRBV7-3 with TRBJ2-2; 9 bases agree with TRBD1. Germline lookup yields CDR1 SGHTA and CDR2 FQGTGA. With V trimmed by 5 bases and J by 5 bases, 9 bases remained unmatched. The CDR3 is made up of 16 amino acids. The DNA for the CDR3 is TGTGCCAGCAGCGCACCGGGACAGGGTTCGACCGGGGAGCTGTTTTTT. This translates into CASSAPGQGSTGELFF.

CDR3 residues: CASTTWQIGEQYF. DNA of the CDR3: TGTGCCAGCACCACGTGGCAGATAGGCGAGCAGTACTTC. V gene TRBV7-2 combines with J gene TRBJ2-7, with D unclear. Trimming pared 7 bases from V and 6 bases from J, leaving 16 bases between. There are 13 residues in the CDR3. The germline gives CDR1 SGHTA, CDR2 FQGNSA.